This section outlines one T cell receptor beta chain sequence together with its context. Its antigen is unknown. Germline CDR1 is MDHEN and CDR2 is SYDVKM. This CDR3 has 16 amino acids. After removal of 3 bases from V and 4 bases from J, the junction contained 9 bases not matched to a gene. Blood specimens came from baseline, cycle 4 day 1, and cycle 7 day 1. The assay was immunoSEQ multiplex PCR, and TCRdb's table has in-frame clones only and misses some. The sample consists of tens of thousands of clones, roughly nine tenths of them appearing once. The sample comes from a study of OX40 agonist ivuxolimab in advanced cancers. Points from the study as a whole: Partial responders at 0.1-3.0 mg/kg showed near-lowest clonal expansion.

This rearrangement joins TRBV28 to TRBJ2-7, with TRBD1 matching 10 bases. The clonotype originates from an adult with an advanced solid tumor such as melanoma, head and neck, liver or kidney cancer. This material consisted of CD4+ or CD8+ T cells sorted from blood, taken in a trial of the OX40 agonist ivuxolimab. DNA for the CDR3: TGTGCCAGCAGTTTGGGGGGGACAGGGGCATTATACGAGCAGTACTTC. This gives the protein CASSLGGTGALYEQYF.